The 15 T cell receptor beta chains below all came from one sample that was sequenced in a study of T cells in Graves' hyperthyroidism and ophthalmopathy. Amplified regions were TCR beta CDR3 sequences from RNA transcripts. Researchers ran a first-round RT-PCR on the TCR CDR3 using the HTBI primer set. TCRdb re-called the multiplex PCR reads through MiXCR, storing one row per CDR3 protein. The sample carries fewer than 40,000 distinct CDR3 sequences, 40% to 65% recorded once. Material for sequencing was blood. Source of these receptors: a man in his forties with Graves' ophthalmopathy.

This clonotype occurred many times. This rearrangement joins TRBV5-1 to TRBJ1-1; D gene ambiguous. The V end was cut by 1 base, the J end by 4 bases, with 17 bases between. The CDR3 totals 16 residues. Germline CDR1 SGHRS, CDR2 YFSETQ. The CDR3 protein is CASSLMADNRPTEAFF. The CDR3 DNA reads TGCGCCAGCAGCTTGATGGCGGATAACCGTCCCACTGAAGCTTTCTTT.

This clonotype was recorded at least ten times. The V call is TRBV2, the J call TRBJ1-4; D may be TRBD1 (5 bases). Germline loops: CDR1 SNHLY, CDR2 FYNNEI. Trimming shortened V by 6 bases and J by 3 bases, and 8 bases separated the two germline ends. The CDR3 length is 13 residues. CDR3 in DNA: TGTGCCAGCAGCAGGGCGGCTAATGAAAAACTGTTTTTT. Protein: CASSRAANEKLFF.

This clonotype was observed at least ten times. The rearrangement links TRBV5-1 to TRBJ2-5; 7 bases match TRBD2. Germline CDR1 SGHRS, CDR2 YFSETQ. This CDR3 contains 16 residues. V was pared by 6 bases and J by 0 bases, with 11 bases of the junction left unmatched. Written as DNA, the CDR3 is TGCGCCAGCAACCTAGGGAGCGGGGATGACCAAGAGACCCAGTACTTC. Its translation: CASNLGSGDDQETQYF.

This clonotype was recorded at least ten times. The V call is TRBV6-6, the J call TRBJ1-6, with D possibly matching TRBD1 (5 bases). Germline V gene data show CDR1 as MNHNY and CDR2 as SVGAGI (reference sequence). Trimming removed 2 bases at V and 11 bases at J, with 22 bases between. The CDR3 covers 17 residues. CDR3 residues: CASSYGGRAAQNTPLHF. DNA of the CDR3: TGTGCCAGCAGTTACGGGGGACGGGCCGCACAAAATACACCCCTCCACTTT.

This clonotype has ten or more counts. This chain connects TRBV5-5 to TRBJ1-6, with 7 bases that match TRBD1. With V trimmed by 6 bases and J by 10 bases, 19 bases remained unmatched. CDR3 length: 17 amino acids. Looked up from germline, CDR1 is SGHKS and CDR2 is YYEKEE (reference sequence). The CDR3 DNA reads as TGTGCCAGCATGAGGCGGGCAGCCGGGACAGTCGGGTCACCCCTCCACTTT. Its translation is CASMRRAAGTVGSPLHF.

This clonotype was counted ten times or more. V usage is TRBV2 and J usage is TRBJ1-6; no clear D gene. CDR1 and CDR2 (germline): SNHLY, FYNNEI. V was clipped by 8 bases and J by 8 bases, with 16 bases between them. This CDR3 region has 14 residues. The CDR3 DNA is TGTGCCAGCCAAACCCCGAGTCGGGATTCACCCCTCCACTTT. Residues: CASQTPSRDSPLHF.

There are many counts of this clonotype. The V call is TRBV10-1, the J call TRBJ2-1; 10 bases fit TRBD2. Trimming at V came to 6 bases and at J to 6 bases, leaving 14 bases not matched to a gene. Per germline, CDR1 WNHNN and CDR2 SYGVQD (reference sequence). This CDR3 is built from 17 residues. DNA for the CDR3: TGCGCCAGCAGCGTTTTACCTCCGGGACTAGCGTCCAATGAGCAGTTCTTC. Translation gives CASSVLPPGLASNEQFF.

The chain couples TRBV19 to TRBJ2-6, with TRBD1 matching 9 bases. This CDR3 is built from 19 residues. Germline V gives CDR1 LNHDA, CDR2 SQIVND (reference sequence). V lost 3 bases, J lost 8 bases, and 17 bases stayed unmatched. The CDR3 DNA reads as TGTGCCAGTAGTATGCGCCGGACAGGGGCCTCCTCAGGGACCAACGTCCTGACTTTC. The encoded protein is CASSMRRTGASSGTNVLTF.

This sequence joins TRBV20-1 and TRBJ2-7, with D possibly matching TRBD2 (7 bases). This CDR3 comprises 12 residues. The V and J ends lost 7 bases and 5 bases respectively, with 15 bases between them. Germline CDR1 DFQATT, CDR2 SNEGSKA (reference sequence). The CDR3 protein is CSVPGGAHEQYF. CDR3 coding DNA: TGCAGTGTCCCTGGGGGGGCCCACGAGCAGTACTTC.

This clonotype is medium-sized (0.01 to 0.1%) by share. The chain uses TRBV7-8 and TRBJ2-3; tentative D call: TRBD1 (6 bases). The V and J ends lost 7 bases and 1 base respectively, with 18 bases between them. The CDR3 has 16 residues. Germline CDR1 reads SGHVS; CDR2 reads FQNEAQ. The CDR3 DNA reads TGTGCCAGCATTCGACAGACAGGCGAGGGCACAGATACGCAGTATTTT. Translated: CASIRQTGEGTDTQYF.

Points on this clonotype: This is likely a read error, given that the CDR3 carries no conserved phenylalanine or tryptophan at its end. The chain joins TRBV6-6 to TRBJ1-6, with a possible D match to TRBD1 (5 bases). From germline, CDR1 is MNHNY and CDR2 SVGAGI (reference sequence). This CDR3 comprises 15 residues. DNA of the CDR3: TGTGCCAGCAGCCGAGGGACCGAGAATAACTCACCCCTCCACTCT. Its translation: CASSRGTENNSPLHS.

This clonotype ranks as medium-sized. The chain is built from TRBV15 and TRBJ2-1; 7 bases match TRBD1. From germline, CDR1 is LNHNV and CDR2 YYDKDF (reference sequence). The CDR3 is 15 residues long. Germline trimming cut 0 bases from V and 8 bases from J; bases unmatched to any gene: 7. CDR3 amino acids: CATSRDPGGRYEQFF. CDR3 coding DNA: TGTGCCACCAGCAGAGATCCAGGGGGACGGTATGAGCAGTTCTTC.

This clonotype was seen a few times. CDR3 amino acids: CASSPHKATNEKLFF. For the CDR3, the DNA is TGTGCCAGTAGCCCGCACAAGGCAACTAATGAAAAACTGTTTTTT. The V and J genes are TRBV19 and TRBJ1-4; unclear D gene. V lost 6 bases to trimming and J lost 0 bases, with 11 bases between them. The length of the CDR3 is 15 residues. Germline CDR1 LNHDA, CDR2 SQIVND (reference sequence).

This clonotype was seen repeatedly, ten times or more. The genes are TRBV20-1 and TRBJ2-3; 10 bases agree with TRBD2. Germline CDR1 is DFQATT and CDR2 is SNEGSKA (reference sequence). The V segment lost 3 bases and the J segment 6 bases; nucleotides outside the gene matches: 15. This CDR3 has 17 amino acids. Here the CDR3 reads CSASARTSGPTGDTQYF. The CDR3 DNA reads TGCAGTGCTAGCGCCCGGACTAGCGGCCCTACGGGGGATACGCAGTATTTT.

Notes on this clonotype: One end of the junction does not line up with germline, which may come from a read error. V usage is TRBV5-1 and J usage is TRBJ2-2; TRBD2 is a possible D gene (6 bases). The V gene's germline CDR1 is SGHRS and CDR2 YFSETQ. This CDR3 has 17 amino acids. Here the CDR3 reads CTSRNRLLGGESGELFF. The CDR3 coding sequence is TGCACCAGCAGGAATAGACTTCTCGGCGGGGAGTCCGGGGAGCTGTTTTTT.